The 18 T cell receptor beta chains below all came from one sample that was sequenced in a study of cytomegalovirus exposure and HLA in healthy donors. The PCR employed 60 Vbeta primers together with 13 Jbeta primers. The assay was immunoSEQ multiplex PCR, and TCRdb's table has in-frame clones only and misses some. The data show some 150,000 clones, approximately 80% seen once. The sequencing input was PBMCs. The receptor set was obtained from a man under 40 in good health and CMV-seropositive.

The gene calls are TRBV30 and TRBJ2-1, with TRBD2 matching 7 bases. J was trimmed by 1 base and V by 8 bases; bases with no gene match: 5. This CDR3 has 13 residues. CDR1 is GTSNPN and CDR2 is SVGIG in the germline V gene (reference sequence). The CDR3 DNA reads TGTGCCCTACTAGCGTTGTCCTACAATGAGCAGTTCTTC. This gives the protein CALLALSYNEQFF.

V is TRBV7-3 and J is TRBJ2-7, with D possibly matching TRBD1 (6 bases). Germline values: CDR1 SGHTA, CDR2 FQGTGA. The V end was cut by 2 bases, the J end by 10 bases, with 15 bases between. The CDR3 extends over 13 amino acids. CDR3 residues: CASSLQDSNRQYF. In DNA form, the CDR3 reads TGTGCCAGCAGCTTACAGGACAGCAACCGACAGTACTTC.

The table lists this clone with a count of one. V is TRBV6-5 and J is TRBJ1-3, with D tentatively TRBD1 (6 bases). There are 15 residues in the CDR3. Germline V gene sequence: CDR1 MNHEY, CDR2 SVGAGI. Trimming pared 5 bases from V and 0 bases from J, leaving 11 bases between. CDR3 amino acids: CASSKGHRSGNTIYF. The CDR3 nucleotides read TGTGCCAGCAGTAAGGGACACCGCTCTGGAAACACCATATATTTT.

The rearrangement links TRBV11-3 to TRBJ2-3, with D perhaps matching TRBD1 (7 bases). Germline assignment: CDR1 SGHNT and CDR2 YENEEA. V lost 4 bases, J lost 10 bases, and 21 bases lay in between. There are 15 residues in the CDR3. CDR3: CASSSTDRQGGAQYF. CDR3 in DNA: TGTGCCAGCAGCTCCACGGACAGGCAGGGGGGTGCGCAGTATTTT.

This chain uses TRBV6-1 with TRBJ2-7; the D gene is possibly TRBD1 (5 bases). The CDR3 extends over 13 amino acids. V lost 5 bases and J 3 bases, leaving 11 bases between the germline ends. Germline lookup yields CDR1 MNHNS and CDR2 SASEGT. The CDR3 is CASSPDTYYEQYF. The CDR3 region has the DNA TGTGCCAGCAGTCCGGACACGTACTACGAGCAGTACTTC.

The rearrangement joins TRBV19 to TRBJ2-7, with TRBD2 matching 9 bases. The CDR3 totals 17 residues. Germline trimming cut 6 bases from V and 2 bases from J; bases unmatched to any gene: 14. Germline V gene data show CDR1 as LNHDA and CDR2 as SQIVND (reference sequence). CDR3 sequence (DNA): TGTGCCAGTAGCCCGCAAGGGAGCGGGGGGCCTGCCTACGAGCAGTACTTC. It specifies CASSPQGSGGPAYEQYF.

Comment on this clone: This may arise from a read error, as a much more abundant clone is one base away. The genes are TRBV4-2 and TRBJ2-5; TRBD1 matches 7 bases. The germline V gene encodes CDR1 LGHNA and CDR2 YNFKEQ. The CDR3 length is 15 residues. The V gene end was trimmed by 5 bases and the J gene end by 5 bases; junction bases not matched to a gene: 11. Here the CDR3 DNA reads TGTGCCAGCAGCGAAAGGACAGGTAGTTTTGAGACCCAGTACTTC. It codes for CASSERTGSFETQYF.

The genes are TRBV21-1 and TRBJ1-5; no DNA check was done on the table's D call, TRBD1. TRBV21-1 is a documented pseudogene. There are 16 residues in the CDR3. Written as DNA, the CDR3 is TGTGCCAGCAGCAAACAGTTGGACAGGGGGCATCAGCCCCAGCATTTT. This gives the protein CASSKQLDRGHQPQHF.

The chain combines TRBV4-3 with TRBJ2-2; D remains unclear. The CDR3 runs 15 residues. The V and J ends lost 0 bases and 4 bases respectively, with 9 bases between them. From germline, CDR1 is LGHNA and CDR2 YSLEER. The DNA of the CDR3 is TGCGCCAGCAGCCAAGATCCTATAGCCACCGGGGAGCTGTTTTTT. Translated, it gives CASSQDPIATGELFF.

This sequence joins TRBV6-1 and TRBJ1-1; tentative D call: TRBD1 (6 bases). Germline V lookup: CDR1 MNHNS, CDR2 SASEGT. The CDR3 contains 15 residues. V was trimmed by 6 bases and J by 0 bases, leaving 14 bases between them. CDR3 loop: CASRTDSKMNTEAFF. In nucleotides, the CDR3 is TGTGCCAGCAGGACGGACAGCAAAATGAACACTGAAGCTTTCTTT.

The chain joins TRBV18 to TRBJ2-3; TRBD2 is a possible D gene (5 bases). The V gene's germline CDR1 is KGHSH and CDR2 LQKENI. V was shortened by 6 bases and J by 0 bases, with 10 bases between the two germline ends. This CDR3 region has 14 residues. DNA of the CDR3: TGTGCCAGCTCGGAGGCGCCCAGCACAGATACGCAGTATTTT. This translates into CASSEAPSTDTQYF.

V gene TRBV7-2 combines with J gene TRBJ2-5; 9 nucleotides align to TRBD1. The CDR3 extends over 15 amino acids. Per the germline V gene, CDR1 is SGHTA and CDR2 is FQGNSA. The J segment lost 2 bases and the V segment lost 5 bases, leaving 6 bases of the junction unmatched. CDR3: CASSMVGTGQETQYF. The CDR3, as DNA: TGTGCCAGCAGCATGGTGGGGACAGGGCAAGAGACCCAGTACTTC.

The V gene is TRBV6-5, the J gene TRBJ1-2, with 7 bases aligning to TRBD1. The CDR3 sequence is 13 residues long. The V segment lost 7 bases and the J segment 4 bases; nucleotides outside the gene matches: 6. Germline V CDR1 and CDR2: MNHEY, SVGAGI. The CDR3 region is CASIGRQGYGYTF. The CDR3 bases are TGTGCCAGCATCGGAAGACAGGGCTATGGCTACACCTTC.

The gene calls are TRBV5-1 and TRBJ2-1; D possibly corresponds to TRBD1 (6 bases). CDR1 is SGHRS and CDR2 is YFSETQ in the germline V gene. The V end lost 4 bases, the J end lost 2 bases, and 10 bases lay between the germline ends. This CDR3 contains 14 residues. Written as DNA, the CDR3 is TGCGCCAGCAGCCTCGGGACAACCTACAATGAGCAGTTCTTC. Residues: CASSLGTTYNEQFF.

J is TRBJ2-7 and V is TRBV7-9, with 7 bases aligning to TRBD1. The CDR3 contains 14 residues. Germline V lookup: CDR1 SEHNR, CDR2 FQNEAQ (reference sequence). With 1 base clipped from V and 4 bases from J, the junction kept 4 bases outside the gene matches. DNA of the CDR3: TGTGCCAGCAGCTTAGGAGGCAGGGGGTACGAGCAGTACTTC. This gives the protein CASSLGGRGYEQYF. Using reference TRBV7-9 and TRBJ2-7 for the parts outside the CDR3, the full variable domain is DTGVSQNPRHKITKRGQNVTFRCDPISEHNRLYWYRQTLGQGPEFLTYFQNEAQLEKSRLLSDRFSAERPKGSFSTLEIQRTEQGDSAMYLCASSLGGRGYEQYFGPGTRLTVT.

This chain uses TRBV5-1 with TRBJ1-1; perhaps TRBD1 as D (5 bases). V lost 3 bases to trimming and J lost 1 base, with 10 bases between them. Germline CDR1 is SGHRS and CDR2 is YFSETQ. CDR3 length: 14 residues. The CDR3 DNA reads TGCGCCAGCAGCTCCTACGGGGGGAACACTGAAGCTTTCTTT. This encodes CASSSYGGNTEAFF.

The V gene is TRBV11-2, the J gene TRBJ2-5; no definite D call. CDR1 and CDR2 from the germline V gene are SGHAT and FQNNGV. V lost 0 bases and J 5 bases, leaving 4 bases between the germline ends. The CDR3 extends over 12 amino acids. The DNA for the CDR3 is TGTGCCAGCAGCTTAGATTCGGAGACCCAGTACTTC. Translation: CASSLDSETQYF.

The chain is built from TRBV18 and TRBJ2-2; D is possibly TRBD2 (6 bases). Germline-derived CDR1 and CDR2 are KGHSH and LQKENI. This CDR3 region has 17 residues. The V gene lost 1 base and the J gene lost 4 bases, with 16 bases spanning the gap. CDR3 bases: TGTGCCAGCTCACCACATGACAACGCCGGGAGCACCGGGGAGCTGTTTTTT. Encoded protein: CASSPHDNAGSTGELFF.